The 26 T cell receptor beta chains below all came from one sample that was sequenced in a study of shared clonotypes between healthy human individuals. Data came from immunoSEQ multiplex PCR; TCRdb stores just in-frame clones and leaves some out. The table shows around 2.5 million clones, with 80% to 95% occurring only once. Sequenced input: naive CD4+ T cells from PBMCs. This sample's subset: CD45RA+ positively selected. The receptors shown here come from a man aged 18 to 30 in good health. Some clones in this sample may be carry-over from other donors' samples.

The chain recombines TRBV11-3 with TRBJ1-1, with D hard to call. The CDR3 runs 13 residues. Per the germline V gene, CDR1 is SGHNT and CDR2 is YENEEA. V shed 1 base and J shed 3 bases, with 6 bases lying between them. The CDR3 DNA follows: TGTGCCAGCAGCTTAGCAGCGTACACTGAAGCTTTCTTT. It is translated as CASSLAAYTEAFF.

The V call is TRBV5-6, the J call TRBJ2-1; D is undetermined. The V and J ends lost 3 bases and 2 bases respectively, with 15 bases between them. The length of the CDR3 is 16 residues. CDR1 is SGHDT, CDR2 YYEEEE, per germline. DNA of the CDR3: TGTGCCAGCAGCTCGTTGAGGCTAGTACCCTACAATGAGCAGTTCTTC. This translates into CASSSLRLVPYNEQFF.

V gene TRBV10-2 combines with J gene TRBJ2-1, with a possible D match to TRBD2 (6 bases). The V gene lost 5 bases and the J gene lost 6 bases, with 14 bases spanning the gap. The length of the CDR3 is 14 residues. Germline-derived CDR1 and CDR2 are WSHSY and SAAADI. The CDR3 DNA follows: TGCGCCAGCAGTTTAGCGGTCCGGGGCAATGAGCAGTTCTTC. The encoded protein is CASSLAVRGNEQFF.

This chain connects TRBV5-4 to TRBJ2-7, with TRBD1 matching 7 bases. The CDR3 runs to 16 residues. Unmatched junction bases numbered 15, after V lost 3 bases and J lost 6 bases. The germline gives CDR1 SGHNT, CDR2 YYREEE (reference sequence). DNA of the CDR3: TGTGCCAGCAGCTCAACCCGACAGGGTGTTTTAGGCGAGCAGTACTTC. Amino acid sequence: CASSSTRQGVLGEQYF.

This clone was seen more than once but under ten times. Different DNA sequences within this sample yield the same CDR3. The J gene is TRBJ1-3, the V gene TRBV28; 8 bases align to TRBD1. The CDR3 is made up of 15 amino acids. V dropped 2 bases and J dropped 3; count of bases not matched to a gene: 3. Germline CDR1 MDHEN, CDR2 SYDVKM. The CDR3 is CASSLGGQGGNTIYF. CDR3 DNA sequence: TGTGCCAGCAGTTTAGGAGGACAGGGTGGAAACACCATATATTTT.

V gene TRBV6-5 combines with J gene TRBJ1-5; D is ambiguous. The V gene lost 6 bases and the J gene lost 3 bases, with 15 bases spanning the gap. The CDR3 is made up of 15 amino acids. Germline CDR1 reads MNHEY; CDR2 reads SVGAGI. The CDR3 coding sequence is TGTGCCAGCAGACGAAGTCCTTTTGCCAATCAGCCCCAGCATTTT. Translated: CASRRSPFANQPQHF.

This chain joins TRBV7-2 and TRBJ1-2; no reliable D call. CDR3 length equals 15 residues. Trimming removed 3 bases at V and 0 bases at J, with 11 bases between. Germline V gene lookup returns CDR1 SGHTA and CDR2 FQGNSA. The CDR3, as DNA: TGTGCCAGCAGCTTTTCCTGGGGAGCTAACTATGGCTACACCTTC. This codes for CASSFSWGANYGYTF.

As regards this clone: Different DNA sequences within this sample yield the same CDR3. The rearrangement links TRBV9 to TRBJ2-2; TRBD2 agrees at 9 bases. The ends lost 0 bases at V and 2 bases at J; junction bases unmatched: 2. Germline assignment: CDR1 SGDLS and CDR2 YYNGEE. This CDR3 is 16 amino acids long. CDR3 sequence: CASSVGLAVNTGELFF. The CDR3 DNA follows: TGTGCCAGCAGCGTAGGACTAGCGGTTAACACCGGGGAGCTGTTTTTT.

The CDR3 DNA sequence: TGTGCCAGCAGCCCAAAAGCGGGAGTCTACAATGAGCAGTTCTTC. Protein sequence: CASSPKAGVYNEQFF. The chain couples TRBV11-1 to TRBJ2-1; TRBD2 matches 8 bases. This CDR3 region has 15 residues. V lost 5 bases and J lost 3; bases outside the gene matches: 6. CDR1 is SGHAT and CDR2 is FQDESV in the germline V gene (reference sequence). Looking up the rest from reference TRBV11-1 and TRBJ2-1 gives the full variable domain: EAEVAQSPRYKITEKSQAVAFWCDPISGHATLYWYRQILGQGPELLVQFQDESVVDDSQLPKDRFSAERLKGVDSTLKIQPAELGDSAMYLCASSPKAGVYNEQFFGPGTRLTVL.

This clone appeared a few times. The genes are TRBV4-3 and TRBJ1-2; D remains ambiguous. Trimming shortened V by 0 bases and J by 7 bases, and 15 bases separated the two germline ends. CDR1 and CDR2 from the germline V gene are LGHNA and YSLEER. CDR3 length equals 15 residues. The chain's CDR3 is CASSQDPFGWGGYTF. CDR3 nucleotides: TGCGCCAGCAGCCAAGACCCGTTTGGATGGGGTGGCTACACCTTC.

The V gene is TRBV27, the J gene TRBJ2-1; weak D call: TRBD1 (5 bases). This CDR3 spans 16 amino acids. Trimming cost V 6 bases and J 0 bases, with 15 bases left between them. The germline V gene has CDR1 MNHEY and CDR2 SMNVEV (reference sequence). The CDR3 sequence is CASRGPDSRSYNEQFF. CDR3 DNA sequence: TGTGCCAGCAGAGGACCCGACAGCCGCTCCTACAATGAGCAGTTCTTC.

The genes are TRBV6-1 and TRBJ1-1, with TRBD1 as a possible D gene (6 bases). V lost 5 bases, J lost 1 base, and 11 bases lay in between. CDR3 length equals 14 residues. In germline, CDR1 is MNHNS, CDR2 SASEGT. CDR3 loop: CASSILTGNTEAFF. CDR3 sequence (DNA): TGTGCCAGCAGTATACTGACAGGGAACACTGAAGCTTTCTTT.

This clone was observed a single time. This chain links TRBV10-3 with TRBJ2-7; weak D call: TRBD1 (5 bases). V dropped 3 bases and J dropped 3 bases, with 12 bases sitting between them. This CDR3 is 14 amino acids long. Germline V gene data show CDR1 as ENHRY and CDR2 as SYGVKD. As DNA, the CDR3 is TGTGCCATCAGTGATTTCGACAGCCTCTACGAGCAGTACTTC. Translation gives CAISDFDSLYEQYF.

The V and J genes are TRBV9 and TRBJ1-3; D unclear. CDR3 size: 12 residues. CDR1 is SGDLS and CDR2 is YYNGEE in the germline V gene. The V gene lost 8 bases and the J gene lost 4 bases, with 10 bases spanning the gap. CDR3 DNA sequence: TGTGCCAGTCGAAGTTTGGGAAACACCATATATTTT. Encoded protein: CASRSLGNTIYF.

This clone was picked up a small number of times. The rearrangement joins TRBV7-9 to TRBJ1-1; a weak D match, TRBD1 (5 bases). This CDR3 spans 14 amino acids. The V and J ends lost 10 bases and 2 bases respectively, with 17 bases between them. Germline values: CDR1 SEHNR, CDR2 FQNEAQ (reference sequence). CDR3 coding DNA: TGTGCCATCCCGGGGCAGCCACTAAACACTGAAGCTTTCTTT. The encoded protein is CAIPGQPLNTEAFF.

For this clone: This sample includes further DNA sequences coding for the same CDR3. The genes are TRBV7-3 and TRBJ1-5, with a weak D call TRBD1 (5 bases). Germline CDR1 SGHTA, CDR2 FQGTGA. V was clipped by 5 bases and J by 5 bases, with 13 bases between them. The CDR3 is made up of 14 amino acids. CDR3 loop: CASSLGTSDQPQHF. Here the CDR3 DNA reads TGTGCCAGCAGCCTCGGGACGTCGGATCAGCCCCAGCATTTT.

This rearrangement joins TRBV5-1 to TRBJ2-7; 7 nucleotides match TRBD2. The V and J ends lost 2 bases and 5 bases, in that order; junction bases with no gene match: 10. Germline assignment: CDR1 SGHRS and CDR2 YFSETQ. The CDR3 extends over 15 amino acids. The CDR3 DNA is TGCGCCAGCAGCTTATCCGGGGGGTCCTCGGACGAGCAGTACTTC. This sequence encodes CASSLSGGSSDEQYF.

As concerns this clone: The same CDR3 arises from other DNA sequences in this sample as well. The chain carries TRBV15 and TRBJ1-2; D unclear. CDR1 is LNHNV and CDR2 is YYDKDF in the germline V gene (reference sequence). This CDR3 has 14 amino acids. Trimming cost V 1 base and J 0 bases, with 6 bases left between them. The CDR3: CATSRARSNYGYTF. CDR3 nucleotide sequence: TGTGCCACCAGCAGAGCAAGGTCTAACTATGGCTACACCTTC.

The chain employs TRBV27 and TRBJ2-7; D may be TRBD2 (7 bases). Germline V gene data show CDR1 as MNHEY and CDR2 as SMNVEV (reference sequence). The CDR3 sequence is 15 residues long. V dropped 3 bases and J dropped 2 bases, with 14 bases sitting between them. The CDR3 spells CASSLGGLGTYEQYF. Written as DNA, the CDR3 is TGTGCCAGCAGTTTGGGGGGGCTGGGGACCTACGAGCAGTACTTC.

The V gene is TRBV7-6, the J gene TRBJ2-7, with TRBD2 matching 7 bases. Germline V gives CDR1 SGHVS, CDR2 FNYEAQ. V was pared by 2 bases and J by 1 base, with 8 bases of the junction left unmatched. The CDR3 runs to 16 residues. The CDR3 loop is CASSLLPRAGSYEQYF. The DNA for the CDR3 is TGTGCCAGCAGCTTATTGCCTCGAGCGGGGTCCTACGAGCAGTACTTC.

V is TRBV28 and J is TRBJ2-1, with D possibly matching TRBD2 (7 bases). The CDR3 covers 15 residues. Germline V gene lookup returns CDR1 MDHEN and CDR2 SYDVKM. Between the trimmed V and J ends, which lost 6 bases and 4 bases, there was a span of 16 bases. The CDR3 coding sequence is TGTGCCAGCAGAGGCGGGGGCCGTGGGTACAATGAGCAGTTCTTC. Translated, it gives CASRGGGRGYNEQFF.

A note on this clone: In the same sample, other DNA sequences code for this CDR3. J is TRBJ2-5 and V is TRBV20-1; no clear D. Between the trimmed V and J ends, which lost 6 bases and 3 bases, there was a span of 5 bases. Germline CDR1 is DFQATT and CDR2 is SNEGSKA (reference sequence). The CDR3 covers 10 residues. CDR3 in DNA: TGCAGTGCCAAAAAAGAGACCCAGTACTTC. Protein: CSAKKETQYF.

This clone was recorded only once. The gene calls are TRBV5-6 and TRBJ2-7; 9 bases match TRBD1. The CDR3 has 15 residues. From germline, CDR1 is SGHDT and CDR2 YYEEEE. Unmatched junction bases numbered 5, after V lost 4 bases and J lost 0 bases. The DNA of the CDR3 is TGTGCCAGCAGCCCGCCGGGACAGGGCTCCTACGAGCAGTACTTC. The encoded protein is CASSPPGQGSYEQYF. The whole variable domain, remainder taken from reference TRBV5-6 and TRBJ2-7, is DAGVTQSPTHLIKTRGQQVTLRCSPKSGHDTVSWYQQALGQGPQFIFQYYEEEERQRGNFPDRFSGHQFPNYSSELNVNALLLGDSALYLCASSPPGQGSYEQYFGPGTRLTVT.

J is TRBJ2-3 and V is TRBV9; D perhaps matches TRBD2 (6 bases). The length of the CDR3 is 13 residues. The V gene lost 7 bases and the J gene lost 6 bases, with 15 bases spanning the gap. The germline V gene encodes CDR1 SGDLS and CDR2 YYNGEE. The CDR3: CASGGTRRDTQYF. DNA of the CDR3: TGTGCCAGCGGGGGGACCCGCAGGGATACGCAGTATTTT.

In nucleotides, the CDR3 is TGTGCCAGCAGCTTAGAAGGTCAGGGGGCCTACGAGCAGTACTTC. Translated: CASSLEGQGAYEQYF. V is TRBV7-9 and J is TRBJ2-7, with TRBD1 matching 7 bases. The CDR3 is 15 amino acids. Germline CDR1 is SEHNR and CDR2 is FQNEAQ (reference sequence). The ends lost 1 base at V and 2 bases at J; junction bases unmatched: 5.

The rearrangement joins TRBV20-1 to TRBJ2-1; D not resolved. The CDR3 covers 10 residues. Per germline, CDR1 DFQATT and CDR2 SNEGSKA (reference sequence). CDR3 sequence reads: CGGVDNEQFF. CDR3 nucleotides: TGCGGTGGTGTGGACAATGAGCAGTTCTTC.